The 11 T cell receptor beta chains given below trace back to one sample, sequenced in a study of cytomegalovirus exposure and HLA in healthy donors. This PCR relied on a set of 60 Vbeta primers and 13 Jbeta primers. TCRdb's table, derived via immunoSEQ multiplex PCR, lists solely in-frame clones and lacks some. The sample yields about 190,000 clones, 81% seen once. Sequences were obtained from PBMCs. Receptor source: a man in his fifties in good health and CMV-seronegative.

This chain uses TRBV19 with TRBJ2-3, with TRBD2 as a possible D gene (6 bases). Germline-derived CDR1 and CDR2 are LNHDA and SQIVND (reference sequence). With 5 bases removed from V and 4 bases from J, the gap between germline ends came to 16 bases. The CDR3 totals 15 residues. DNA for the CDR3: TGTGCCAGTAGTGACGGGACTGTCCACGCAGATACGCAGTATTTT. This encodes CASSDGTVHADTQYF. The full variable domain, rest sourced from reference TRBV19 and TRBJ2-3, is DGGITQSPKYLFRKEGQNVTLSCEQNLNHDAMYWYRQDPGQGLRLIYYSQIVNDFQKGDIAEGYSVSREKKESFPLTVTSAQKNPTAFYLCASSDGTVHADTQYFGPGTRLTVL.

V is TRBV30 and J is TRBJ1-2; D uncertain. V was cut by 3 bases and J by 8 bases, with 16 bases left in between. This CDR3 region has 13 residues. CDR1 is GTSNPN and CDR2 is SVGIG in the germline V gene (reference sequence). The CDR3 loop reads CAWRLGDAGGYTF. The CDR3, as DNA: TGTGCCTGGAGGCTGGGAGACGCGGGCGGCTACACCTTC.

This clone was observed a handful of times. V is TRBV6-1 and J is TRBJ1-1; tentatively, D is TRBD1 (6 bases). Germline lookup yields CDR1 MNHNS and CDR2 SASEGT. Trimming took off 5 bases at V and 0 bases at J, with 10 bases between the two ends. The CDR3 extends over 14 amino acids. CDR3 loop: CASSRTALNTEAFF. The CDR3 region has the DNA TGTGCCAGCAGTCGGACAGCCTTGAACACTGAAGCTTTCTTT.

This sequence joins TRBV6-5 and TRBJ2-7; maybe TRBD1 (6 bases). Per germline, CDR1 MNHEY and CDR2 SVGAGI. The CDR3 is 15 residues long. Trimming took off 2 bases at V and 7 bases at J, with 18 bases between the two ends. The CDR3 DNA is TGTGCCAGCAGTTACCTAGGGGGAAGGGGCCCGGAGCAGTACTTC. This encodes CASSYLGGRGPEQYF.

This clone was seen more than once but under ten times. The rearrangement joins TRBV27 to TRBJ2-7; maybe TRBD2 (5 bases). V shed 8 bases and J shed 0 bases, with 11 bases lying between them. The CDR3 length is 13 residues. Germline CDR1 reads MNHEY; CDR2 reads SMNVEV (reference sequence). CDR3 loop: CASRTESSYEQYF. DNA of the CDR3: TGTGCCAGCCGGACTGAGAGCTCCTACGAGCAGTACTTC.

V and J are TRBV2 and TRBJ2-3; D is unclear. Trimming pared 2 bases from V and 3 bases from J, leaving 9 bases between. The CDR3 consists of 14 residues. Germline V gene data show CDR1 as SNHLY and CDR2 as FYNNEI. The CDR3 loop is CASSESAVTDTQYF. DNA for the CDR3: TGTGCCAGCAGTGAATCGGCGGTGACAGATACGCAGTATTTT.

This chain uses TRBV27 with TRBJ1-4; D gene uncertain. CDR3 length: 13 residues. The germline V gene encodes CDR1 MNHEY and CDR2 SMNVEV (reference sequence). V lost 7 bases and J 10 bases, leaving 16 bases between the germline ends. The CDR3 coding sequence is TGTGCCAGCATGGCCCCCCGTGGTGGAAAACTGTTTTTT. It translates to CASMAPRGGKLFF. Variable domain in full (rest from reference TRBV27 and TRBJ1-4): EAQVTQNPRYLITVTGKKLTVTCSQNMNHEYMSWYRQDPGLGLRQIYYSMNVEVTDKGDVPEGYKVSRKEKRNFPLILESPSPNQTSLYFCASMAPRGGKLFFGSGTQLSVL.

To note about this clone: The germline gene is not matched at one end of the junction; a read error may be the cause. The sample holds other DNA sequences that translate to the same CDR3. This sequence joins TRBV12-5 and TRBJ2-1, with a possible D match to TRBD1 (6 bases). Germline CDR1 LGHNT, CDR2 FRNRAP. The CDR3 runs 15 residues. The CDR3: CASGLVQGSGREQFF. The CDR3 DNA sequence: TGCGCTAGTGGTTTGGTACAGGGAAGCGGTCGTGAGCAGTTCTTC.

The rearrangement links TRBV7-9 to TRBJ1-1, with 7 nucleotides matching TRBD1. Per germline, CDR1 SEHNR and CDR2 FQNEAQ (reference sequence). CDR3 length equals 15 residues. Germline trimming cut 7 bases from V and 6 bases from J; bases unmatched to any gene: 14. The CDR3 is CASTPGTGEFAEAFF. DNA of the CDR3: TGTGCCAGCACCCCCGGCACAGGGGAGTTTGCTGAAGCTTTCTTT.

The chain combines TRBV5-1 with TRBJ2-3; TRBD2 might be the D (5 bases). Germline values: CDR1 SGHRS, CDR2 YFSETQ. This CDR3 comprises 14 residues. The V gene lost 9 bases and the J gene lost 0 bases, with 14 bases spanning the gap. The CDR3 DNA follows: TGCGCCACCCACTTAGGGAGTAGCACAGATACGCAGTATTTT. It translates to CATHLGSSTDTQYF.

This rearrangement joins TRBV6-1 to TRBJ1-4, with 10 bases that match TRBD1. Germline CDR1 and CDR2: MNHNS and SASEGT. V shed 4 bases and J 14 bases; nucleotides not matched to a gene: 10. The CDR3 consists of 14 residues. The CDR3 spells CASSGPGQGTLLFF. The CDR3 DNA sequence: TGTGCCAGCAGTGGTCCGGGACAGGGGACGTTGCTGTTTTTT.